The clone carrying this T cell receptor (beta chain) was picked up a small number of times. As yet, its antigen is unknown. CDR3 length: 14 residues. V trimming: 6 bases; J trimming: 3 bases; junction bases outside the gene matches: 5. The germline V gene encodes CDR1 SNHLY and CDR2 FYNNEI. Alopecia areata patients provided lesional scalp punch biopsies and peripheral blood. This specimen comes from a study of CD8+ T cells in alopecia areata. Study context: A 6-month period off drug followed tofacitinib, which lasted 6 to 18 months. Study-level findings and limits: Against the mouse data, patients shared TCRs less clearly, possibly for HLA reasons. Lesional scalp displayed greater clonality than normal scalp, most notably in alopecia totalis/universalis.

Reverse transcribed after extraction, RNA yielded cDNA as the sequencing template. Some clones are missing from TCRdb's copy, which holds only in-frame ones; the method was immunoSEQ multiplex PCR. The sample comprises hundreds of thousands of clones, 67% of which are singletons, and approximately 1.2% rests with the top ten. This rearrangement joins TRBV2 to TRBJ1-3; 7 nucleotides agree with TRBD1. This clonotype was sampled from a human donor with alopecia areata. Specimen: CD4+ T cells sorted from blood, collected at week 0. CDR3 region: CASRLAGGGNTIYF. The DNA for the CDR3 is TGTGCCAGCAGACTAGCAGGGGGTGGAAACACCATATATTTT.